This TCR beta chain was retrieved from a study of blood T cell repertoires in COVID-19. This CDR3 is built from 16 residues. V dropped 1 base and J dropped 2; count of bases not matched to a gene: 4. The germline CDR1 and CDR2 sequences are SGDLS and YYNGEE. Produced via immunoSEQ multiplex PCR; TCRdb's table is partial and in-frame only. The profile shows approximately 390,000 clones, about 83% of them singletons. The sample taken for sequencing was PBMCs or T cells enriched from blood (not recorded which). This receptor was obtained from a woman in her 50s who had recovered from COVID-19. The chain has TRBV9 and TRBJ2-3, with 10 positions matching TRBD2. The DNA for the CDR3 is TGTGCCAGCAGCGTAATAGCGGGGGGCTCCACAGATACGCAGTATTTT. It encodes CASSVIAGGSTDTQYF.